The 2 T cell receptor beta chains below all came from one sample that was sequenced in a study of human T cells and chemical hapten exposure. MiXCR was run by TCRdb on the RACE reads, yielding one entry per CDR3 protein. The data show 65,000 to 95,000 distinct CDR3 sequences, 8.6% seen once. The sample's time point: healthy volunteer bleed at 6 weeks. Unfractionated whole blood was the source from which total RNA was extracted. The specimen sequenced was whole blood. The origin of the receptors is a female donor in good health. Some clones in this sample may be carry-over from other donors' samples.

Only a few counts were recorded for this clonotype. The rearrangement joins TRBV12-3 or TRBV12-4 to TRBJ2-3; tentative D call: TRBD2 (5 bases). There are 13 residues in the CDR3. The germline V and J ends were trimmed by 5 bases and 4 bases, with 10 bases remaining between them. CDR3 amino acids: CASSPAAPDTQYF. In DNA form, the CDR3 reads TGTGCCAGCAGTCCAGCGGCCCCAGATACGCAGTATTTT.

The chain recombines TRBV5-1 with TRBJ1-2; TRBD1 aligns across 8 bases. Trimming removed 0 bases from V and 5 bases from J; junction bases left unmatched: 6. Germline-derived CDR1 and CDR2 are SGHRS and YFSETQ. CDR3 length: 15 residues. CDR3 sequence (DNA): TGCGCCAGCAGCTTGGCGCAGGGGGCTCTTTATGGCTACACCTTC. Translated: CASSLAQGALYGYTF.